This TCR beta chain was retrieved from a study of blood T cells in healthy people across ages. A minimum of 6.5 million PBMCs was isolated per sample. For the second PCR, which ran for about 6 to 11 cycles, a sample-barcoded 5' primer and a J-beta primer mix were used. Every single cDNA molecule received a tag from a template-switch adaptor with 12 random nucleotides. Each CDR3 protein is one row after TCRdb ran MiXCR on the 5' RACE reads. The top ten hold 28% of the sample, which has hundreds of thousands of distinct CDR3 sequences, 62% seen once. This clonotype was observed a handful of times. What was sequenced was blood. The sequence was obtained from a man aged 30-40 years in good health.

CDR3 loop: CASSWTEDTQYF. CDR3 DNA sequence: TGCGCCAGCAGCTGGACAGAGGATACGCAGTATTTT. This chain links TRBV5-1 with TRBJ2-3; D is perhaps TRBD1 (6 bases). Trimming removed 3 bases from V and 6 bases from J, with 8 bases in between. The germline CDR1 and CDR2 sequences are SGHRS and YFSETQ. This CDR3 has 12 amino acids.